The clone carrying this TCR beta chain showed up just a few times. As yet, its antigen is unknown. This sample stems from a study of CD8 T cells in ankylosing spondylitis. Overall study results and limits: CD8+ cells made up the disease-linked clones, which were relatively rare in peripheral blood. Researchers reportedly found disease-linked clones significantly enriched in matched ankylosing spondylitis synovial fluid. What appeared characteristic of ankylosing spondylitis blood was a TCR beta motif of seven to nine highly homologous variants.

TCR beta libraries were made by quantitative 5'-RACE with molecular barcodes. MiXCR was run by TCRdb on the 5' RACE reads, yielding one entry per CDR3 protein. The sample records around 890,000 distinct CDR3 sequences, approximately 12% being singletons. V was shortened by 6 bases and J by 4 bases, with 18 bases between the two germline ends. CDR3 length: 16 residues. Germline V gene lookup returns CDR1 MNHNS and CDR2 SASEGT. The rearrangement uses TRBV6-1 and TRBJ2-2; a possible D gene is TRBD2 (6 bases). This sequence was found in a male donor with ankylosing spondylitis. The specimen was blood, either unsorted or a sorted T cell fraction (not recorded which). Here the CDR3 reads CASSPPGTSGTGELFF. The DNA for the CDR3 is TGTGCCAGCAGCCCACCCGGGACTTCGGGCACCGGGGAGCTGTTTTTT.